This T cell receptor beta chain was identified in a study of beta chain features in type 1 diabetes. Across the whole study: In age, gender and cell yields, patients were similar to healthy donors. Examined across all samples were about 110 million sorted cells. Study outcomes and limitations: TCRB CDR3s from Type 1 diabetes patients were moderately but significantly shorter in all four CD4+ subsets. For type 1 diabetes patients, VDJ junctions showed fewer insertions and more deletions.

CD4+ naive, central memory, regulatory and stem cell-like memory cells were sorted via CD45RO/CCR7/CD25/CD127/CD95/CD27. All of the isolated RNA was reverse transcribed, so expressed TCRB transcripts were sequenced. TCRdb's copy holds only in-frame clones and misses some; the assay was immunoSEQ multiplex PCR. The table includes more than 250,000 clones, roughly 13% detected once. Turning to this clone: What it binds is unknown.

The CDR3 covers 14 residues. CDR1 ENHRY and CDR2 SYGVKD come from the germline V gene. Trimming stripped 4 bases from V and 3 bases from J, with 12 bases between. The chain joins TRBV10-3 to TRBJ1-2; possibly TRBD1 for D (6 bases). The material sequenced was naive CD4+ T cells from blood. The TCR sequence derives from a man aged 25-45 years with type 1 diabetes. The CDR3 sequence: CAISGQAGDYGYTF. CDR3 coding DNA: TGTGCCATCAGTGGACAGGCCGGGGACTATGGCTACACCTTC.